This TCR beta chain originates from a study of blood T cell repertoires in COVID-19. Study summary: Samples came from the United States, Italy and Spain, spanning acute and convalescent COVID-19.

The authors' processing: Reference gene primer amplification in the assay estimated nucleated cell counts. Clones were read by immunoSEQ multiplex PCR, and TCRdb kept only the in-frame ones, dropping some. V and J calls and clone size come straight from that table; D and trimming were deduced from the DNA. Among approximately 250,000 clones listed, around 90% were seen once. Recruitment covered about two dozen US areas and drew participants whose ages spanned roughly 18 to 89 years. The germline V gene encodes CDR1 SGHRS and CDR2 YFSETQ. V gave up 3 bases and J gave up 7 bases; unmatched junction bases: 19. The CDR3 is made up of 17 amino acids.

The sequence came from a woman aged 40 to 50 who had been exposed to COVID-19. Sequencing used PBMCs or T cells enriched from blood (not recorded which). The genes are TRBV5-1 and TRBJ2-7, with 7 positions matching TRBD2. The CDR3 sequence: CASSSFKGGATVREQYF. DNA for the CDR3: TGCGCCAGCAGCTCCTTCAAGGGAGGGGCCACCGTTAGGGAGCAGTACTTC.